The 2 T cell receptor beta chains listed next were all sequenced from one sample in a study of radiation and T cells in renal cell carcinoma. Time point described: baseline pretreatment blood. Treatment defined: 15 Gy SBRT to primary tumor, nephrectomy 4 weeks later. Only in-frame clones appear in the TCRdb table, and some are missing; sequencing was by immunoSEQ multiplex PCR. The sample has tens of thousands of clones, 82% seen once; the top ten hold around 5.8%. The sample was blood, taken from a patient whose treatment included radiotherapy and nephrectomy. These receptors were collected from a man aged 60 to 75 with renal cell carcinoma.

This rearrangement joins TRBV5-1 to TRBJ2-6, with 9 bases aligning to TRBD1. This CDR3 comprises 21 residues. Germline CDR1 SGHRS, CDR2 YFSETQ. The V and J ends lost 0 bases and 0 bases, in that order; junction bases with no gene match: 13. Written as DNA, the CDR3 is TGCGCCAGCAGCTTGGCGGTACTGGGACAGGGAAGTTTCTCTGGGGCCAACGTCCTGACTTTC. It is translated as CASSLAVLGQGSFSGANVLTF.

Remarks on this clone: One junction end disagrees with the germline gene, perhaps due to a read error. The chain uses TRBV18 and TRBJ2-7, with D possibly being TRBD2 (5 bases). CDR1 is KGHSH, CDR2 LQKENI, per germline. CDR3 length equals 14 residues. CDR3 nucleotides: TGTACCAGCTCATCGACTACGCGGGTCTACGAGCAGTACTTC. Translated: CTSSSTTRVYEQYF.